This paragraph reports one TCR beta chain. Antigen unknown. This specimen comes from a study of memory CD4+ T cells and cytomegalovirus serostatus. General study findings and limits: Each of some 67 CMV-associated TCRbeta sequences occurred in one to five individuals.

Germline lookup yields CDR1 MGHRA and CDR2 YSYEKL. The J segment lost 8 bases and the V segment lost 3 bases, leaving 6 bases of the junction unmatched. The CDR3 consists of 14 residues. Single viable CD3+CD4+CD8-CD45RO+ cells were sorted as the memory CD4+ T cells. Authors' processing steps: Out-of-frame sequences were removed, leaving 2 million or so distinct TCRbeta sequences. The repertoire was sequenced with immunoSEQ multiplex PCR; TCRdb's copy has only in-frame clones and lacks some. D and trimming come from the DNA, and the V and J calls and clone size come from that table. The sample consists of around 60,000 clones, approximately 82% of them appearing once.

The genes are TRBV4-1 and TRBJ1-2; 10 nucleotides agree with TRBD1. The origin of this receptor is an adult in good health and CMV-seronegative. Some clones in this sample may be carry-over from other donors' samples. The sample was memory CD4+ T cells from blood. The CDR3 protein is CASSHGTGVEGYTF. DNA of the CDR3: TGCGCCAGCAGCCATGGGACAGGGGTTGAGGGCTACACCTTC.